Listed below are T cell receptor beta chains from one sample, sequenced in a study of blood T cell repertoires in COVID-19. TCRdb's copy holds only in-frame clones and misses some; the assay was immunoSEQ multiplex PCR. The sample holds about 65,000 clones, roughly 92% seen once. The sequenced material came from peripheral blood. The receptors come from a man between 65 and 85 years old with active COVID-19. The CDR3 runs from the conserved cysteine through the conserved F or W. The D gene is left open where the match is weak. Expanded clones get a size class; other rows say once, few or many, or leave the size out.

d_gene: TRBD1; j_gene: TRBJ2-1; abundance: .; v_gene: TRBV5-4; CDR3aa: CASSLVRQGAYNEQFF; CDR3nt: TGTGCCAGCAGCTTGGTTAGACAGGGGGCTTACAATGAGCAGTTCTTC
d_gene: .; j_gene: TRBJ2-3; abundance: .; v_gene: TRBV19; CDR3aa: CASRDRMSTDTQYF; CDR3nt: TGTGCCAGTAGAGACAGGATGAGCACAGATACGCAGTATTTT
d_gene: .; j_gene: TRBJ1-1; abundance: .; v_gene: TRBV27; CDR3aa: CASSPVGRETEAFF; CDR3nt: TGTGCCAGCAGTCCTGTGGGGCGAGAAACTGAAGCTTTCTTT
d_gene: .; j_gene: TRBJ1-1; abundance: .; v_gene: TRBV5-1; CDR3aa: CASSFSGGTANTEAFF; CDR3nt: TGCGCCAGCAGCTTTAGTGGGGGCACGGCGAACACTGAAGCTTTCTTT
d_gene: .; j_gene: TRBJ2-5; abundance: .; v_gene: TRBV6-1; CDR3aa: CASSEMGRETQYF; CDR3nt: TGTGCCAGCAGTGAAATGGGCCGAGAGACCCAGTACTTC
d_gene: .; j_gene: TRBJ2-1; abundance: .; v_gene: TRBV20-1; CDR3aa: CSASSGNEQFF; CDR3nt: TGCAGTGCTAGCTCAGGGAATGAGCAGTTCTTC
d_gene: .; j_gene: TRBJ2-1; abundance: .; v_gene: TRBV5-4; CDR3aa: CASSSKRASYNEQFF; CDR3nt: TGTGCCAGCAGCTCTAAGCGGGCTTCCTACAATGAGCAGTTCTTC
d_gene: TRBD2; j_gene: TRBJ2-3; abundance: .; v_gene: TRBV7-7; CDR3aa: CASSRGLAGTDTQYF; CDR3nt: TGTGCTAGCAGCCGCGGACTAGCCGGCACAGATACGCAGTATTTT
d_gene: .; j_gene: TRBJ1-4; abundance: .; v_gene: TRBV15; CDR3aa: CATSRDKGGTNEKLFF; CDR3nt: TGTGCCACCAGCAGAGACAAAGGGGGAACTAATGAAAAACTGTTTTTT
d_gene: TRBD1; j_gene: TRBJ1-2; abundance: .; v_gene: TRBV2; CDR3aa: CASTRQGTGGYTF; CDR3nt: TGTGCCAGCACAAGACAGGGAACTGGTGGCTACACCTTC
d_gene: TRBD1; j_gene: TRBJ1-1; abundance: .; v_gene: TRBV5-1; CDR3aa: CASSKEDRVGTEAFF; CDR3nt: TGCGCCAGCAGCAAGGAGGACAGGGTGGGCACTGAAGCTTTCTTT
d_gene: .; j_gene: TRBJ1-6; abundance: few; v_gene: TRBV19; CDR3aa: CASSAQGSYNSPLHF; CDR3nt: TGTGCCAGTAGTGCCCAGGGCTCCTATAATTCACCCCTCCACTTT
d_gene: TRBD2; j_gene: TRBJ2-3; abundance: .; v_gene: TRBV4-2; CDR3aa: CASSPTGTGGSTDTQYF; CDR3nt: TGTGCCAGCAGCCCGACCGGCACGGGGGGTAGCACAGATACGCAGTATTTT
d_gene: TRBD2; j_gene: TRBJ2-3; abundance: .; v_gene: TRBV2; CDR3aa: CASRLSRGGYADTQYF; CDR3nt: TGTGCCAGCCGGCTTTCGAGGGGAGGGTACGCAGATACGCAGTATTTT
d_gene: TRBD1; j_gene: TRBJ1-5; abundance: .; v_gene: TRBV6-6; CDR3aa: CASSLGHSGGTQPQHF; CDR3nt: TGTGCCAGCAGCCTGGGCCACTCAGGGGGCACGCAGCCCCAGCATTTT
d_gene: TRBD2; j_gene: TRBJ2-4; abundance: .; v_gene: TRBV6-5; CDR3aa: CASTSGSPKNIQYF; CDR3nt: TGTGCCAGTACTAGCGGATCTCCCAAAAACATTCAGTACTTC
d_gene: TRBD1; j_gene: TRBJ1-5; abundance: .; v_gene: TRBV19; CDR3aa: CASSTTGGISQPQHF; CDR3nt: TGTGCCAGTAGTACGACAGGGGGTATTAGTCAGCCCCAGCATTTT
d_gene: .; j_gene: TRBJ1-1; abundance: .; v_gene: TRBV19; CDR3aa: CASNRDGQLNTEAFF; CDR3nt: TGTGCCAGTAACCGCGACGGACAGTTGAACACTGAAGCTTTCTTT
d_gene: .; j_gene: TRBJ2-7; abundance: .; v_gene: TRBV7-2; CDR3aa: CASSSPRVAGASYEQYF; CDR3nt: TGTGCCAGCAGCTCTCCTAGGGTGGCGGGGGCCTCCTACGAGCAGTACTTC
d_gene: .; j_gene: TRBJ2-3; abundance: .; v_gene: TRBV11-3; CDR3aa: CASSLAGVADTQYF; CDR3nt: TGTGCCAGCAGCTTAGCGGGGGTGGCAGATACGCAGTATTTT
d_gene: TRBD2; j_gene: TRBJ2-7; abundance: .; v_gene: TRBV7-8; CDR3aa: CASIPGTSGNWLPYEQYF; CDR3nt: TGTGCCAGCATCCCCGGGACTAGCGGAAACTGGTTACCCTACGAGCAGTACTTC
d_gene: .; j_gene: TRBJ2-1; abundance: .; v_gene: TRBV5-1; CDR3aa: CASSLAVSYNEQFF; CDR3nt: TGCGCCAGCAGCTTGGCGGTGTCCTACAATGAGCAGTTCTTC
d_gene: .; j_gene: TRBJ1-3; abundance: .; v_gene: TRBV3-1/TRBV3-2; CDR3aa: CASSPGHGISGNTIYF; CDR3nt: TGTGCCAGCAGCCCCGGGCACGGGATCTCTGGAAACACCATATATTTT
d_gene: TRBD1; j_gene: TRBJ2-5; abundance: .; v_gene: TRBV25-1; CDR3aa: CASSGGDRVETQYF; CDR3nt: TGTGCCAGCAGTGGTGGGGACAGGGTGGAGACCCAGTACTTC
d_gene: .; j_gene: TRBJ1-1; abundance: .; v_gene: TRBV19; CDR3aa: CASSGRGAAFF; CDR3nt: TGTGCCAGTAGTGGAAGGGGCGCAGCTTTCTTT
d_gene: .; j_gene: TRBJ1-2; abundance: .; v_gene: TRBV7-9; CDR3aa: CASSLGQTNYGYTF; CDR3nt: TGTGCCAGCAGCTTAGGCCAGACTAACTATGGCTACACCTTC
d_gene: TRBD2; j_gene: TRBJ2-1; abundance: .; v_gene: TRBV7-2; CDR3aa: CASSGVLAGASNEQFF; CDR3nt: TGTGCCAGCAGCGGAGTACTAGCGGGGGCCTCCAATGAGCAGTTCTTC
d_gene: .; j_gene: TRBJ2-3; abundance: .; v_gene: TRBV29-1; CDR3aa: CSVEDSRGKVTDTQYF; CDR3nt: TGCAGCGTTGAAGATTCCAGGGGCAAAGTGACAGATACGCAGTATTTT
d_gene: .; j_gene: TRBJ1-5; abundance: .; v_gene: TRBV19; CDR3aa: CASSITGMNSNQPQHF; CDR3nt: TGTGCCAGTAGTATCACAGGGATGAATAGCAATCAGCCCCAGCATTTT
d_gene: .; j_gene: TRBJ2-3; abundance: .; v_gene: TRBV18; CDR3aa: CASSPPGGPDTQYF; CDR3nt: TGTGCCAGCTCACCACCGGGGGGACCAGATACGCAGTATTTT
d_gene: .; j_gene: TRBJ1-5; abundance: .; v_gene: TRBV7-2; CDR3aa: CASSQGTPNQPQHF; CDR3nt: TGTGCCAGCAGCCAAGGGACACCTAATCAGCCCCAGCATTTT
d_gene: TRBD2; j_gene: TRBJ2-4; abundance: .; v_gene: TRBV3-1/TRBV3-2; CDR3aa: CASSQGTSGVGAKNIQYF; CDR3nt: TGTGCCAGCAGCCAGGGGACTAGCGGGGTTGGGGCCAAAAACATTCAGTACTTC
d_gene: .; j_gene: TRBJ2-1; abundance: .; v_gene: TRBV6-5; CDR3aa: CASGRGDEQFF; CDR3nt: TGTGCCAGCGGCCGGGGTGATGAGCAGTTCTTC
d_gene: .; j_gene: TRBJ2-7; abundance: .; v_gene: TRBV5-6; CDR3aa: CASSTGKGIGAEQYF; CDR3nt: TGTGCCAGCAGCACAGGGAAGGGAATAGGAGCCGAGCAGTACTTC
d_gene: .; j_gene: TRBJ1-3; abundance: few; v_gene: TRBV5-4; CDR3aa: CASSLAVSGNTIYF; CDR3nt: TGTGCCAGCAGCTTGGCAGTCTCTGGAAACACCATATATTTT
d_gene: TRBD2; j_gene: TRBJ2-3; abundance: .; v_gene: TRBV3-1/TRBV3-2; CDR3aa: CASSQTRLAGGDTQYF; CDR3nt: TGTGCCAGCAGCCAAACCCGTCTAGCGGGGGGGGATACGCAGTATTTT
d_gene: TRBD2; j_gene: TRBJ2-3; abundance: .; v_gene: TRBV7-9; CDR3aa: CASSLRRGASDTQYF; CDR3nt: TGTGCCAGCAGCTTAAGGCGGGGGGCATCAGATACGCAGTATTTT
d_gene: .; j_gene: TRBJ1-5; abundance: once; v_gene: TRBV4-2; CDR3aa: CASSQGPGESNQPQHF; CDR3nt: TGTGCCAGCAGCCAAGGTCCAGGGGAGAGCAATCAGCCCCAGCATTTT
d_gene: .; j_gene: TRBJ2-5; abundance: .; v_gene: TRBV11-2; CDR3aa: CASSFSDGNQETQYF; CDR3nt: TGTGCCAGCAGCTTTTCGGACGGGAACCAAGAGACCCAGTACTTC
d_gene: .; j_gene: TRBJ2-3; abundance: .; v_gene: TRBV7-2; CDR3aa: CASSLVGRGYGTQYF; CDR3nt: TGTGCCAGCAGCTTAGTAGGTAGGGGATACGGAACGCAGTATTTT
d_gene: .; j_gene: TRBJ1-1; abundance: once; v_gene: TRBV10-3; CDR3aa: CAIGGGRTEAFF; CDR3nt: TGTGCCATAGGGGGAGGGAGGACTGAAGCTTTCTTT
d_gene: .; j_gene: TRBJ1-4; abundance: .; v_gene: TRBV9; CDR3aa: CASSPRGGEEEKLFF; CDR3nt: TGTGCCAGCAGCCCAAGGGGGGGGGAGGAAGAAAAACTGTTTTTT
d_gene: .; j_gene: TRBJ1-3; abundance: .; v_gene: TRBV5-5; CDR3aa: CASSLDTGNTIYF; CDR3nt: TGTGCCAGCAGCTTGGACACTGGAAACACCATATATTTT
d_gene: .; j_gene: TRBJ1-2; abundance: .; v_gene: TRBV19; CDR3aa: CASSRTAEGYGYTF; CDR3nt: TGTGCCAGTAGTCGGACCGCCGAGGGCTATGGCTACACCTTC
d_gene: .; j_gene: TRBJ2-2; abundance: .; v_gene: TRBV3-1/TRBV3-2; CDR3aa: CASSHRGGGGELFF; CDR3nt: TGTGCCAGCAGCCATCGCGGGGGCGGGGGAGAGCTGTTTTTT
d_gene: .; j_gene: TRBJ1-1; abundance: once; v_gene: TRBV9; CDR3aa: CASSVGPNTEAFF; CDR3nt: TGTGCCAGCAGCGTAGGGCCGAACACTGAAGCTTTCTTT
d_gene: TRBD1; j_gene: TRBJ2-2; abundance: .; v_gene: TRBV18; CDR3aa: CASSRDRDTGELFF; CDR3nt: TGTGCCAGCTCCCGGGACAGGGACACCGGGGAGCTGTTTTTT
d_gene: .; j_gene: TRBJ2-1; abundance: .; v_gene: TRBV19; CDR3aa: CASSIGAGAGNNEQFF; CDR3nt: TGTGCCAGTAGTATAGGGGCAGGGGCCGGGAACAATGAGCAGTTCTTC
d_gene: TRBD1; j_gene: TRBJ2-1; abundance: .; v_gene: TRBV5-1; CDR3aa: CATQRTGGSNEQFF; CDR3nt: TGCGCCACTCAACGGACAGGGGGAAGTAATGAGCAGTTCTTC
d_gene: TRBD2; j_gene: TRBJ2-5; abundance: .; v_gene: TRBV28; CDR3aa: CASSLSGGPETQYF; CDR3nt: TGTGCCAGCAGTTTATCGGGGGGGCCGGAGACCCAGTACTTC
d_gene: TRBD1; j_gene: TRBJ1-1; abundance: .; v_gene: TRBV6-5; CDR3aa: CASTRGAMNTEAFF; CDR3nt: TGTGCCAGCACCAGGGGGGCCATGAACACTGAAGCTTTCTTT
d_gene: .; j_gene: TRBJ2-3; abundance: .; v_gene: TRBV10-1; CDR3aa: CANNYTDTQYF; CDR3nt: TGCGCCAATAACTACACAGATACGCAGTATTTT
d_gene: TRBD1; j_gene: TRBJ2-1; abundance: .; v_gene: TRBV19; CDR3aa: CASRKGQGTYNEQFF; CDR3nt: TGTGCCAGTAGAAAGGGACAGGGGACCTACAATGAGCAGTTCTTC
d_gene: TRBD1; j_gene: TRBJ2-7; abundance: once; v_gene: TRBV6-5; CDR3aa: CASRGQGLLYEQYF; CDR3nt: TGTGCCAGCAGGGGACAGGGTCTACTCTACGAGCAGTACTTC
d_gene: .; j_gene: TRBJ1-5; abundance: few; v_gene: TRBV21-1; CDR3aa: CASSSPGSNQPQHF; CDR3nt: TGTGCCAGCAGCAGCCCCGGGAGCAATCAGCCCCAGCATTTT
d_gene: .; j_gene: TRBJ2-3; abundance: .; v_gene: TRBV5-1; CDR3aa: CASSFWTDTDTQYF; CDR3nt: TGCGCCAGCAGTTTTTGGACAGACACAGATACGCAGTATTTT
d_gene: .; j_gene: TRBJ1-2; abundance: .; v_gene: TRBV3-1/TRBV3-2; CDR3aa: CASSQQTGFGGYTF; CDR3nt: TGTGCCAGCAGCCAACAAACAGGATTTGGGGGCTACACCTTC
d_gene: TRBD1; j_gene: TRBJ1-1; abundance: .; v_gene: TRBV7-2; CDR3aa: CASSLAAGGNTEAFF; CDR3nt: TGTGCCAGCAGCTTAGCAGCAGGGGGGAACACTGAAGCTTTCTTT
d_gene: .; j_gene: TRBJ1-4; abundance: .; v_gene: TRBV20-1; CDR3aa: CSARLEKLFF; CDR3nt: TGCAGTGCTAGGTTAGAAAAACTGTTTTTT
d_gene: TRBD2; j_gene: TRBJ2-5; abundance: .; v_gene: TRBV19; CDR3aa: CASSSLAGEETQYF; CDR3nt: TGTGCCAGTAGTAGCCTAGCGGGGGAAGAGACCCAGTACTTC